Following are 12 T cell receptor beta chains from one sample sequenced in a study of OX40 agonist ivuxolimab in advanced cancers. Method: immunoSEQ multiplex PCR; TCRdb's copy keeps in-frame clones and lacks some. Among around 77,000 clones listed, roughly 78% were seen once. This sample comprised CD4+ or CD8+ T cells sorted from blood, obtained in a trial of the OX40 agonist ivuxolimab. The source of these receptors is an adult with an advanced solid tumor such as melanoma, head and neck, liver or kidney cancer.

The chain joins TRBV7-9 to TRBJ2-1; the match to TRBD2 covers 8 bases. Germline CDR1 reads SEHNR; CDR2 reads FQNEAQ (reference sequence). V lost 4 bases and J lost 6; bases outside the gene matches: 14. The CDR3 length is 17 residues. For the CDR3, the DNA is TGTGCCAGCAGCTCGCCAGGGCGTAGCGGGGCCCCCAATGAGCAGTTCTTC. It specifies CASSSPGRSGAPNEQFF.

This rearrangement joins TRBV28 to TRBJ2-6; maybe TRBD1 (6 bases). This CDR3 region has 16 residues. V gave up 2 bases and J gave up 4 bases, with 12 bases separating them. Germline CDR1 and CDR2: MDHEN and SYDVKM. The CDR3 is CASSLRRGSGANVLTF. Here the CDR3 DNA reads TGTGCCAGCAGTTTACGCAGGGGCTCCGGGGCCAACGTCCTGACTTTC.

This chain uses TRBV9 with TRBJ1-6; the D gene is possibly TRBD1 (6 bases). In germline, CDR1 is SGDLS, CDR2 YYNGEE. Trimming cost V 3 bases and J 7 bases, with 11 bases left between them. This CDR3 contains 14 residues. CDR3 sequence (DNA): TGTGCCAGCAGCGCCGGGACACCAAATTCACCCCTCCACTTT. Residues: CASSAGTPNSPLHF. The full variable domain, in which reference TRBV9 and TRBJ1-6 provide the parts outside the CDR3, is DSGVTQTPKHLITATGQRVTLRCSPRSGDLSVYWYQQSLDQGLQFLIQYYNGEERAKGNILERFSAQQFPDLHSELNLSSLELGDSALYFCASSAGTPNSPLHFGNGTRLTVT.

The chain links TRBV7-2 to TRBJ2-3; possibly TRBD1 for D (6 bases). This CDR3 spans 16 amino acids. Trimming took off 1 base at V and 4 bases at J, with 15 bases between the two ends. In germline, CDR1 is SGHTA, CDR2 FQGNSA. The DNA of the CDR3 is TGTGCCAGCAGCTTAGGCCGAAACAGGGACGCAGATACGCAGTATTTT. Encoded protein: CASSLGRNRDADTQYF.

The chain couples TRBV4-3 to TRBJ2-3; 7 bases agree with TRBD2. Looked up from germline, CDR1 is LGHNA and CDR2 is YSLEER. There are 17 residues in the CDR3. V gave up 0 bases and J gave up 1 base; unmatched junction bases: 7. The CDR3 DNA reads as TGCGCCAGCAGCCAAGAGCGGCGGGGGTCGGGCACAGATACGCAGTATTTT. Translated: CASSQERRGSGTDTQYF.

The rearrangement uses TRBV7-8 and TRBJ1-6; D gene uncertain. Deletions cut 1 base from V and 0 bases from J, with 13 bases between. The CDR3 contains 18 residues. Germline loops: CDR1 SGHVS, CDR2 FQNEAQ. Written as DNA, the CDR3 is TGTGCCAGCAGCTTAGGTGGAAGAACAAGCTCCTATAATTCACCCCTCCACTTT. Translating gives CASSLGGRTSSYNSPLHF.

This rearrangement joins TRBV11-2 to TRBJ2-4, with D tentatively TRBD1 or TRBD2 (5 bases each). From germline, CDR1 is SGHAT and CDR2 FQNNGV. The CDR3 length is 16 residues. V gave up 0 bases and J gave up 7 bases, with 16 bases separating them. Here the CDR3 DNA reads TGTGCCAGCAGCTTAGACCTGGGACGGCCGACCAACATTCAGTACTTC. Amino acid sequence: CASSLDLGRPTNIQYF.

This rearrangement joins TRBV28 to TRBJ1-2; TRBD1 agrees at 7 bases. This CDR3 spans 15 amino acids. The germline V gene encodes CDR1 MDHEN and CDR2 SYDVKM. V was pared by 10 bases and J by 4 bases, with 15 bases of the junction left unmatched. In DNA, the CDR3 is TGTGCCATCGAAGCTACAGGGGCAAGCGGCTATGGCTACACCTTC. The encoded protein is CAIEATGASGYGYTF.

The chain recombines TRBV7-9 with TRBJ1-2; D unclear. From germline, CDR1 is SEHNR and CDR2 FQNEAQ (reference sequence). V was pared by 1 base and J by 4 bases, with 7 bases between. This CDR3 has 13 residues. This CDR3 is CASSLGPGYGYTF. The CDR3 DNA reads TGTGCCAGCAGCTTAGGCCCTGGCTATGGCTACACCTTC.

This rearrangement joins TRBV7-2 to TRBJ1-2; 7 bases line up with TRBD1. Germline CDR1 and CDR2: SGHTA and FQGNSA. The CDR3 extends over 14 amino acids. The V segment lost 6 bases and the J segment 1 base; nucleotides outside the gene matches: 5. DNA for the CDR3: TGTGCCAGCAGAGTACAGGGGCTTAACTATGGCTACACCTTC. Its translation is CASRVQGLNYGYTF.

This clone was counted a few times. This chain joins TRBV11-2 and TRBJ2-7; D may be TRBD1 (5 bases). Germline V gene data show CDR1 as SGHAT and CDR2 as FQNNGV. This CDR3 comprises 15 residues. Trimming removed 2 bases from V and 2 bases from J, with 13 bases in between. CDR3 sequence reads: CASSLNRGSAYEQYF. CDR3 nucleotide sequence: TGTGCCAGCAGCTTAAATAGGGGTTCCGCCTACGAGCAGTACTTC.

V and J are TRBV19 and TRBJ2-1, with D perhaps given as TRBD1 or TRBD2 (6 bases each). Germline assignment: CDR1 LNHDA and CDR2 SQIVND (reference sequence). The CDR3 is 13 amino acids. Trimming took off 3 bases at V and 9 bases at J, with 12 bases between the two ends. CDR3 in DNA: TGTGCCAGTAGTATCACCGGGGGCGGTGAGCAGTTCTTC. Its protein product is CASSITGGGEQFF.